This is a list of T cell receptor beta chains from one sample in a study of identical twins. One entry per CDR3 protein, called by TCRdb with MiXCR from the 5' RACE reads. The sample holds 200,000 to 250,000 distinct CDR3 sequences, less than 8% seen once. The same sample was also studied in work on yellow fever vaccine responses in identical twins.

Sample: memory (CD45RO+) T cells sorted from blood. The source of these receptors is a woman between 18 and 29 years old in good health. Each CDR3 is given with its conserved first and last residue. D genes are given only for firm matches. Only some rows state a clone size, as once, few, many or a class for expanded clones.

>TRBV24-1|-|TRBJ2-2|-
TGTGCCACCAGTGATTCAACAGACACCGGGGAGCTGTTTTTT
CATSDSTDTGELFF
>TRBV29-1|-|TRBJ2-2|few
TGCAGCGGTGGGTTCGGTACAGAGCTGTTTTTT
CSGGFGTELFF
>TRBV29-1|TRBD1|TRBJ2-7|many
TGCAGCGCACTGGGCTACCGGGACAGGGGTTACGAGCAGTACTTC
CSALGYRDRGYEQYF
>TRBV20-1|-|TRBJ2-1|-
TGCAGTGCTAGTATAGCAACTCCCTACAATGAGCAGTTCTTC
CSASIATPYNEQFF
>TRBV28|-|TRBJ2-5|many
TGTGCCAGCAGTTTCGAGGGGCGGCTAGCAGAGACCCAGTACTTC
CASSFEGRLAETQYF
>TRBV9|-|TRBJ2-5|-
TGTGCCAGCAGCGTCCGGACTGGGGAGACCCAGTACTTC
CASSVRTGETQYF
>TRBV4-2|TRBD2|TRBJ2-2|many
TGTGCCAGCAGCCCCCGGGGAGCGGGAGCAAACACCGGGGAGCTGTTTTTT
CASSPRGAGANTGELFF
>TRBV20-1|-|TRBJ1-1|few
TGCAGTGCTAGTCTTCAGGGGACTGAAGCTTTCTTT
CSASLQGTEAFF
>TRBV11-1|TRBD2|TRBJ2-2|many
TGTGCCAGCAGCCCTACCAGGACTAGCGCCATGCTGGGGGAGCTGTTTTTT
CASSPTRTSAMLGELFF
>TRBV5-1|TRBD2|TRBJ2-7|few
TGCGCCAGCAGCCCCACCGGGGGGTCGAGAGAGCAGTACTTC
CASSPTGGSREQYF
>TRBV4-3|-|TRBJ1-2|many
TGCGCCAGCAGCCAAGATTATTCGGCCCAGATTTATGGCTACACCTTC
CASSQDYSAQIYGYTF
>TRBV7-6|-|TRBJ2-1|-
TGTGCCAGCAGCTTAGTGTCAGGGGTAAATGAGCAGTTCTTC
CASSLVSGVNEQFF